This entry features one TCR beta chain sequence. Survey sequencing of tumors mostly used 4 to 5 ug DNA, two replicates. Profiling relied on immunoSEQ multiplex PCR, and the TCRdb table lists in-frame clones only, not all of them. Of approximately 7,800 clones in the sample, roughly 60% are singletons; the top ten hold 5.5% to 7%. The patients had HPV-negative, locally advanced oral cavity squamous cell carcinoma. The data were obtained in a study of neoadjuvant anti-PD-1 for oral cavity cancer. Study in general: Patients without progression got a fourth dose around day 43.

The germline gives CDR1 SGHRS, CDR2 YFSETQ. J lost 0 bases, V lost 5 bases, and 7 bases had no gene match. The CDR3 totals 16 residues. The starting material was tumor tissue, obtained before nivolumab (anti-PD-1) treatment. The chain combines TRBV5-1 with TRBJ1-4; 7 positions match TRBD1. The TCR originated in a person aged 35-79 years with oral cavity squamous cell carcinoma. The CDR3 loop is CASRRQGQATNEKLFF. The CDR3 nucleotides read TGCGCCAGCAGAAGACAGGGACAAGCAACTAATGAAAAACTGTTTTTT.